Listed here is a single TCR beta chain. This sample stems from a study of control samples from healthy donors and cancer patients. Profiling relied on immunoSEQ multiplex PCR, and the TCRdb table lists in-frame clones only, not all of them. The sample records over 80,000 clones, roughly 91% being singletons. This receptor was obtained from a man between 25 and 39 years old in good health. Material for sequencing was blood.

CDR3: CASSPRDRGYTF. CDR3 coding DNA: TGTGCCAGCTCACCCAGGGACCGGGGCTACACCTTC. This sequence joins TRBV18 and TRBJ1-2, with D perhaps TRBD1 (5 bases). This CDR3 is built from 12 residues. Germline values: CDR1 KGHSH, CDR2 LQKENI. V was trimmed by 3 bases and J by 8 bases, leaving 10 bases between them. The full variable domain, with the rest looked up from reference TRBV18 and TRBJ1-2, is NAGVMQNPRHLVRRRGQEARLRCSPMKGHSHVYWYRQLPEEGLKFMVYLQKENIIDESGMPKERFSAEFPKEGPSILRIQQVVRGDSAAYFCASSPRDRGYTFGSGTRLTVV.